This T cell receptor (beta chain) was obtained from a study of cytomegalovirus exposure and HLA in healthy donors. The V gene's germline CDR1 is SGHRS and CDR2 YFSETQ. The CDR3 loop spans 14 amino acids. The V and J ends lost 2 bases and 4 bases, in that order; junction bases with no gene match: 3. As regards this clone: The antigen is undetermined.

Findings and limits, study-wide: There were some public TCRs occurring in many donors, but most TCR sequences were rare. Among the CMV-associated chains, a few were confirmed in vitro as specific for CMV antigens. DRB1 had the most TCR associations and HLA-C the fewest, a later analysis found, with rates varying by HLA locus.

With 60 Vbeta and 13 Jbeta primers, the PCR was carried out. Study processing details: A later analysis counted 80 million or so unique TCR beta chains, 9.5 million to 13 million shared. Clones were sequenced by immunoSEQ multiplex PCR, and TCRdb holds only the in-frame ones, with some missing. Clonal size and the V and J genes are those of that table, whereas D and trimming came from the DNA. This repertoire comprises about 46,000 clones; its ten largest clones make up under 1.3%. The chain combines TRBV5-1 with TRBJ2-5, with TRBD2 matching 9 bases. The sequence was collected from a woman aged 40-49 years in good health and CMV-seronegative. Sample: PBMCs. DNA for the CDR3: TGCGCCAGCAGCTTTAGCGGGAGAGGAGAGACCCAGTACTTC. Amino acid sequence: CASSFSGRGETQYF.